The 26 T cell receptor beta chains below all came from one sample that was sequenced in a study of T cell responses to AZD1222 COVID-19 vaccine. Data came from immunoSEQ multiplex PCR; TCRdb stores just in-frame clones and leaves some out. The sample lists roughly 100,000 clones; 88% were seen once. The sample here was peripheral blood, taken on day 0 of AZD1222 vaccination. These TCRs come from an adult in good health.

The chain joins TRBV24-1 to TRBJ2-2; tentatively, D is TRBD2 (5 bases). Trimming removed 4 bases at V and 1 base at J, with 15 bases between. CDR1 and CDR2 (germline): KGHDR, SFDVKD. The CDR3 covers 17 residues. The CDR3 reads CATSDPLGGGNTGELFF. The CDR3 bases are TGTGCCACCAGTGACCCTCTCGGAGGAGGGAACACCGGGGAGCTGTTTTTT.

The chain joins TRBV9 to TRBJ2-1, with 10 bases that match TRBD2. Trimming removed 3 bases from V and 6 bases from J; junction bases left unmatched: 6. This CDR3 is 15 amino acids long. In germline, CDR1 is SGDLS, CDR2 YYNGEE. The chain's CDR3 is CASSARTSGTNEQFF. CDR3 DNA sequence: TGTGCCAGCAGCGCCCGGACTAGCGGAACCAATGAGCAGTTCTTC.

The chain has TRBV28 and TRBJ1-5; TRBD1 is a possible D gene (6 bases). The CDR3 is made up of 13 amino acids. V was pared by 7 bases and J by 3 bases, with 10 bases between. Germline V gene lookup returns CDR1 MDHEN and CDR2 SYDVKM. The CDR3, as DNA: TGTGCCAGCATCCGGGACACCAATCAGCCCCAGCATTTT. Its protein is CASIRDTNQPQHF.

The rearrangement links TRBV9 to TRBJ2-7; 8 nucleotides agree with TRBD1. The CDR3 is made up of 14 amino acids. V dropped 3 bases and J dropped 2; count of bases not matched to a gene: 4. In germline, CDR1 is SGDLS, CDR2 YYNGEE. The CDR3 sequence is CASSGTGFTYEQYF. CDR3 bases: TGTGCCAGCAGCGGGACAGGGTTCACCTACGAGCAGTACTTC. Full variable domain (remainder filled in from reference TRBV9 and TRBJ2-7): DSGVTQTPKHLITATGQRVTLRCSPRSGDLSVYWYQQSLDQGLQFLIQYYNGEERAKGNILERFSAQQFPDLHSELNLSSLELGDSALYFCASSGTGFTYEQYFGPGTRLTVT.

This clone was recorded once. Other nucleotide sequences in the sample specify the same CDR3. The rearrangement joins TRBV6-5 to TRBJ1-5; the match to TRBD1 covers 7 bases. The CDR3 sequence is 13 residues long. The V segment lost 4 bases and the J segment 4 bases; nucleotides outside the gene matches: 1. Germline values: CDR1 MNHEY, CDR2 SVGAGI. The DNA of the CDR3 is TGTGCCAGCAGTTCCAGGGGGAATCAGCCCCAGCATTTT. Protein: CASSSRGNQPQHF.

The chain couples TRBV28 to TRBJ1-2; D might be TRBD1 (6 bases). Germline assignment: CDR1 MDHEN and CDR2 SYDVKM. V lost 6 bases, J lost 4 bases, and 18 bases lay in between. The CDR3 contains 15 residues. The CDR3 DNA is TGTGCCAGCAGCCCGAACCCTCAGGGGACCTATGGCTACACCTTC. Translated, it gives CASSPNPQGTYGYTF.

This rearrangement joins TRBV27 to TRBJ1-5; 9 bases align to TRBD1. Germline CDR1 MNHEY, CDR2 SMNVEV (reference sequence). The CDR3 loop spans 15 amino acids. V was clipped by 6 bases and J by 7 bases; unmatched bases: 10. CDR3 loop: CASSPNLGQGQPQHF. The CDR3 nucleotides read TGTGCCAGCAGCCCCAACTTAGGACAGGGGCAGCCCCAGCATTTT.

The V and J genes are TRBV11-2 and TRBJ2-1; TRBD1 aligns across 8 bases. The germline V gene has CDR1 SGHAT and CDR2 FQNNGV. The CDR3 covers 17 residues. Trimming removed 0 bases from V and 9 bases from J; junction bases left unmatched: 13. The CDR3 here is CASSLDMVIGGQVEQFF. The CDR3 DNA is TGTGCCAGCAGCTTAGACATGGTCATAGGGGGACAGGTTGAGCAGTTCTTC.

This clone was counted a single time. This chain connects TRBV3-1 (or the pseudogene TRBV3-2) to TRBJ1-2; D may be TRBD1 (5 bases). CDR3 length: 13 amino acids. The V and J ends lost 5 bases and 7 bases respectively, with 14 bases between them. CDR1 is LGHDT, CDR2 YNNKEL, per germline (reference sequence). The CDR3 reads CASSEQALTGYTF. The CDR3 DNA reads TGTGCCAGCAGCGAACAGGCGCTAACTGGCTACACCTTC.

V and J are TRBV4-2 and TRBJ2-1; 10 bases agree with TRBD1. Germline CDR1 reads LGHNA; CDR2 reads YNFKEQ. This CDR3 region has 19 residues. V shed 5 bases and J 5 bases; nucleotides not matched to a gene: 18. For the CDR3, the DNA is TGTGCCAGCAGCTCCGGGACAGGGGACCCGGGACTAGTCAACAATGAGCAGTTCTTC. Protein sequence: CASSSGTGDPGLVNNEQFF.

V is TRBV18 and J is TRBJ1-1; 7 bases match TRBD1. CDR3 size: 17 residues. Germline CDR1 KGHSH, CDR2 LQKENI. The J segment lost 0 bases and the V segment lost 0 bases, leaving 7 bases of the junction unmatched. The CDR3 loop reads CASSPPLRGVLNTEAFF. The CDR3 DNA follows: TGTGCCAGCTCACCACCGCTCAGGGGGGTATTGAACACTGAAGCTTTCTTT.

This chain joins TRBV6-1 and TRBJ2-7; 9 bases match TRBD1. Per the germline V gene, CDR1 is MNHNS and CDR2 is SASEGT. The CDR3 runs to 16 residues. V dropped 2 bases and J dropped 3; count of bases not matched to a gene: 8. CDR3: CASSETGGGSFYEQYF. CDR3 nucleotide sequence: TGTGCCAGCAGTGAAACAGGGGGCGGCTCTTTCTACGAGCAGTACTTC.

This chain joins TRBV4-1 and TRBJ1-4; D unclear. Trimming removed 1 base at V and 8 bases at J, with 8 bases between. Per the germline V gene, CDR1 is MGHRA and CDR2 is YSYEKL. This CDR3 is built from 13 residues. The CDR3 region has the DNA TGCGCCAGCAGCCAAGGTCAACAGGAAAAACTGTTTTTT. It codes for CASSQGQQEKLFF.

The chain links TRBV10-2 to TRBJ2-3, with TRBD2 matching 8 bases. After removal of 8 bases from V and 0 bases from J, the junction contained 10 bases not matched to a gene. The germline gives CDR1 WSHSY, CDR2 SAAADI. The CDR3 has 16 residues. The CDR3 coding sequence is TGCGCCAGCGGCGAACTAGCGGTCTCTAGCACAGATACGCAGTATTTT. This sequence encodes CASGELAVSSTDTQYF.

Remarks on this clone: The junction shows a germline mismatch at one end, possibly a read error. This rearrangement joins TRBV29-1 to TRBJ2-7; D remains ambiguous. CDR3 length: 11 residues. Germline V CDR1 and CDR2: SQVTM, ANQGSEA. The CDR3 region is CSVEEGKRLVF. The CDR3, as DNA: TGCAGCGTTGAAGAGGGCAAACGACTCGTCTTC.

This clone was recorded once. CDR3 amino acids: CASSPAVSSTSALNEKLFF. The CDR3 DNA reads TGTGCCAGCAGCCCCGCTGTAAGTTCAACATCGGCACTCAATGAAAAACTGTTTTTT. The chain uses TRBV9 and TRBJ1-4; D not certain. CDR1 is SGDLS and CDR2 is YYNGEE in the germline V gene. V was cut by 4 bases and J by 5 bases, with 27 bases left in between. This CDR3 has 19 amino acids.

This clone occurred a few times. The chain's CDR3 is CASSATGMTEAFF. The CDR3 DNA follows: TGTGCCAGCAGTGCGACAGGGATGACTGAAGCTTTCTTT. The chain has TRBV25-1 and TRBJ1-1; 7 bases are shared with TRBD1. The CDR3 extends over 13 amino acids. Unmatched junction bases numbered 4, after V lost 4 bases and J lost 5 bases. The germline gives CDR1 MGHDK, CDR2 SYGVNS.

CDR3 bases: TGCGCCAGCAGCATGAACGTGGGTAATGAGCAGTTCTTC. This sequence encodes CASSMNVGNEQFF. This chain joins TRBV5-1 and TRBJ2-1; D is uncertain. The CDR3 is made up of 13 amino acids. Germline CDR1 and CDR2: SGHRS and YFSETQ. V gave up 4 bases and J gave up 7 bases, with 12 bases separating them.

The chain combines TRBV28 with TRBJ1-5, with 7 bases that match TRBD1. Unmatched junction bases numbered 9, after V lost 3 bases and J lost 7 bases. The CDR3 runs 15 residues. CDR1 is MDHEN, CDR2 SYDVKM, per germline. Here the CDR3 DNA reads TGTGCCAGCAGTTTCCGACAGGGTATGGGACAGCCCCAGCATTTT. Translated, it gives CASSFRQGMGQPQHF.

The sample holds a few counts of this clone. V and J are TRBV20-1 and TRBJ1-5, with 9 nucleotides matching TRBD1. The CDR3 is made up of 16 amino acids. Germline values: CDR1 DFQATT, CDR2 SNEGSKA (reference sequence). Unmatched junction bases numbered 12, after V lost 3 bases and J lost 6 bases. The chain's CDR3 is CSASSPQGASGQPQHF. The DNA of the CDR3 is TGCAGTGCTAGTTCCCCACAGGGGGCGAGCGGTCAGCCCCAGCATTTT.

The chain recombines TRBV28 with TRBJ2-7; D perhaps matches TRBD1 (6 bases). The CDR3 runs 15 residues. V shed 2 bases and J shed 0 bases, with 11 bases lying between them. Germline values: CDR1 MDHEN, CDR2 SYDVKM. The CDR3 region is CASSLPTGSSYEQYF. Written as DNA, the CDR3 is TGTGCCAGCAGTTTACCGACAGGAAGCTCCTACGAGCAGTACTTC.

The CDR3 nucleotides are TGTGCCAGCAGCTTGGCCGGGGGGCGCATCAATAATTCACCCCTCCACTTT. Its translation is CASSLAGGRINNSPLHF. The V call is TRBV5-6, the J call TRBJ1-6; D might be TRBD1 (6 bases). CDR3 length: 17 residues. From germline, CDR1 is SGHDT and CDR2 YYEEEE. Deletions cut 0 bases from V and 5 bases from J, with 15 bases between. Full variable domain (outside the CDR3, taken from reference TRBV5-6 and TRBJ1-6): DAGVTQSPTHLIKTRGQQVTLRCSPKSGHDTVSWYQQALGQGPQFIFQYYEEEERQRGNFPDRFSGHQFPNYSSELNVNALLLGDSALYLCASSLAGGRINNSPLHFGNGTRLTVT.

The sample holds one count of this clone. The V and J genes are TRBV24-1 and TRBJ1-1; D unclear. Germline V gene data show CDR1 as KGHDR and CDR2 as SFDVKD. This CDR3 comprises 15 residues. V gave up 5 bases and J gave up 1 base, with 13 bases separating them. The CDR3 region is CATSGKNGQNTEAFF. DNA of the CDR3: TGTGCCACCAGTGGCAAAAACGGTCAGAACACTGAAGCTTTCTTT.

In this sample, this clone turned up a few times. J is TRBJ2-5 and V is TRBV3-1 (or the pseudogene TRBV3-2); either TRBD1 or TRBD2 may fit D (5 bases each). V was pared by 0 bases and J by 3 bases, with 11 bases between. Germline CDR1 and CDR2: LGHDT and YNNKEL (reference sequence). CDR3 length: 15 residues. CDR3 sequence: CASSQDLVGEETQYF. In DNA form, the CDR3 reads TGTGCCAGCAGCCAAGATTTGGTGGGGGAAGAGACCCAGTACTTC.

The V gene is TRBV3-1 (or the pseudogene TRBV3-2), the J gene TRBJ2-1, with 8 positions matching TRBD2. Germline-derived CDR1 and CDR2 are LGHDT and YNNKEL (reference sequence). V trimming: 0 bases; J trimming: 0 bases; junction bases outside the gene matches: 7. The CDR3 spans 18 residues. The CDR3 DNA reads TGTGCCAGCAGCCAAGATGGGACTAGTCTTAGCTCCTACAATGAGCAGTTCTTC. This encodes CASSQDGTSLSSYNEQFF.

V and J are TRBV7-9 and TRBJ2-7; the D is unclear. Looked up from germline, CDR1 is SEHNR and CDR2 is FQNEAQ (reference sequence). CDR3 length: 12 amino acids. V lost 5 bases and J lost 5, with 10 bases in between. CDR3 in amino acids: CASSTYANEQYF. CDR3 DNA sequence: TGTGCCAGCAGCACGTACGCCAACGAGCAGTACTTC.